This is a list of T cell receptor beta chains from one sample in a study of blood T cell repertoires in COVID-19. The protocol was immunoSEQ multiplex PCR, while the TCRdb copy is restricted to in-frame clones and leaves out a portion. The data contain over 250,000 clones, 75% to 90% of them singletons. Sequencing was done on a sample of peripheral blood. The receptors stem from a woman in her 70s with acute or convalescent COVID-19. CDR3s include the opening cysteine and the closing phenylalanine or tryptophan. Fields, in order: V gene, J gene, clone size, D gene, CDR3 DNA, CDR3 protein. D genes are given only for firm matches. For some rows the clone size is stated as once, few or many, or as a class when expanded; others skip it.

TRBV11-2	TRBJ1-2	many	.	TGTGCCAGCAGCTCCTCAATTCGACAGGTGAACTATGGCTACACCTTC	CASSSSIRQVNYGYTF
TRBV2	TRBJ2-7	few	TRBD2	TGTGCCAGCAGTGCCGGGGGGGCCTCCTACGAGCAGTACTTC	CASSAGGASYEQYF
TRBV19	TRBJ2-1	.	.	TGTGCCAGTAGTATAAACGTTCCACGAGGTGAGCAGTTCTTC	CASSINVPRGEQFF
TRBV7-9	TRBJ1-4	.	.	TGTGCCAGCAGCCTCCAGGGCGGCGGCGAAAAACTGTTTTTT	CASSLQGGGEKLFF
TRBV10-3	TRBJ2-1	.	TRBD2	TGTGCCATCAGTGATGCTAGCGGGGGGTCTTACAATGAGCAGTTCTTC	CAISDASGGSYNEQFF
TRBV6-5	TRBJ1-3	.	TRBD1	TGTGCCAGCAGCGCAAGACAGGGTTGGGACACCATATATTTT	CASSARQGWDTIYF
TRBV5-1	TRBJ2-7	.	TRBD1	TGCGCCAGCAGCTTGGCGGGACAGCCATACGAGCAGTACTTC	CASSLAGQPYEQYF
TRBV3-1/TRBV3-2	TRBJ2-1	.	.	TGTGCCAGCAGCCAAGAATCCCCCTGGGCGGGGACCTACAATGAGCAGTTCTTC	CASSQESPWAGTYNEQFF
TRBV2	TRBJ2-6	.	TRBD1	TGTGCCAGCACCCCGGGACAGGGGGTGGGTGGGGCCAACGTCCTGACTTTC	CASTPGQGVGGANVLTF
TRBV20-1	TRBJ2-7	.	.	TGCAGTGCTAGTTATCCGGGAAGGGACGAGCAGTACTTC	CSASYPGRDEQYF
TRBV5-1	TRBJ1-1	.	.	TGCGCCAGCAGCGGGCGAACAGGGATGAACACTGAAGCTTTCTTT	CASSGRTGMNTEAFF
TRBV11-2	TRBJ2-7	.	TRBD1	TGTGCCAGCAGCGCAACCGCAGGGGGCGGCGAGCAGTACTTC	CASSATAGGGEQYF
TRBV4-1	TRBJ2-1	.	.	TGCGCCAGCAGCCAATCTCTCAATGAGCAGTTCTTC	CASSQSLNEQFF
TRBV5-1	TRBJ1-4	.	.	TGCGCCAGCAGCTTGGACGGGAGACTTAATGAAAAACTGTTTTTT	CASSLDGRLNEKLFF
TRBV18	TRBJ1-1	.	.	TGTGCCAGCTCATCGCAGACAGGAAGGAACACTGAAGCTTTCTTT	CASSSQTGRNTEAFF
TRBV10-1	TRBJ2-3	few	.	TGCGCCAGCAGCTTGCGGGGCACAGATACGCAGTATTTT	CASSLRGTDTQYF
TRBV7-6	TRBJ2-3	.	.	TGTGCCAGCAGCCCCCCGTTGGCAAGCACAGATACGCAGTATTTT	CASSPPLASTDTQYF
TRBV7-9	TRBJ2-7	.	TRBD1	TGTGCCAGCAGCTTACCGGGACAGGGCAGCGAGCAGTACTTC	CASSLPGQGSEQYF
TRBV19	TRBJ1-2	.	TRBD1	TGTGCCAGTAAACAGGGGACCTCCGCTAACTATGGCTACACCTTC	CASKQGTSANYGYTF
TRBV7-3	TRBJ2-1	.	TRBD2	TGTGCCAGCAGCTTAACCCCAGCGGGGAACAATGAGCAGTTCTTC	CASSLTPAGNNEQFF
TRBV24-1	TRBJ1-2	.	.	TGTGCCACCAGTGATTCGACACTTGGCTACACCTTC	CATSDSTLGYTF
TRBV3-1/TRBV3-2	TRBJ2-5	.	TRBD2	TGTGCCAGCAGCACGACTAGCGGGGGGGAGACCCAGTACTTC	CASSTTSGGETQYF
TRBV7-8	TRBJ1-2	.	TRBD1	TGTGCCAGCAGCTCCCTAGACGGACAGGGTCGCTATGGCTACACCTTC	CASSSLDGQGRYGYTF
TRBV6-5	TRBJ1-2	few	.	TGTGCCAGCAGTTACTCGAGTCCCTCAGGAGGCTACACCTTC	CASSYSSPSGGYTF
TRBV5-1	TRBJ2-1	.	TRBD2	TGCGCCAGCAGCTTCAATGTCGGTATGGGACTAGCAAGTCTGGATGAGCAGTTCTTC	CASSFNVGMGLASLDEQFF
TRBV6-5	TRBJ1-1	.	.	TGTGCCAGCAGAAGGGGCGGTGGCACTGAAGCTTTCTTT	CASRRGGGTEAFF
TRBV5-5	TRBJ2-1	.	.	TGTGCCAGCAGCGCACAGGGTTTAGGCGAGCAGTTCTTC	CASSAQGLGEQFF
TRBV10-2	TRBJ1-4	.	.	TGCGCCAGCAGCCAGGGACTACAGGATGAAAAACTGTTTTTT	CASSQGLQDEKLFF
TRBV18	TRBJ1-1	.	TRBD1	TGTGCCAGCTCACGACAGGGGATTGGCACTGAAGCTTTCTTT	CASSRQGIGTEAFF
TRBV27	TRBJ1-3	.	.	TGTGCCAGCAGACAACAGTTTCACTCTGGAAACACCATATATTTT	CASRQQFHSGNTIYF
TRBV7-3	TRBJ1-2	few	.	TGTGCCAGCAGCGCCCATGCGCTGGCGGATGGCTACACCTTC	CASSAHALADGYTF
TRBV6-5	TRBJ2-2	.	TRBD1	TGTGCCAGCAGCCACCGAGACAGGGCCACCGGGGAGCTGTTTTTT	CASSHRDRATGELFF
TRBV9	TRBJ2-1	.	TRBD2	TGTGCCAGCAGCGTTGGGACTAGCGGGGGGAGCTCCTACAATGAGCAGTTCTTC	CASSVGTSGGSSYNEQFF
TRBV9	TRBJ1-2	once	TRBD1	TGTGCCAGCAGCCCTACAGGGGTCTATGGCTACACCTTC	CASSPTGVYGYTF